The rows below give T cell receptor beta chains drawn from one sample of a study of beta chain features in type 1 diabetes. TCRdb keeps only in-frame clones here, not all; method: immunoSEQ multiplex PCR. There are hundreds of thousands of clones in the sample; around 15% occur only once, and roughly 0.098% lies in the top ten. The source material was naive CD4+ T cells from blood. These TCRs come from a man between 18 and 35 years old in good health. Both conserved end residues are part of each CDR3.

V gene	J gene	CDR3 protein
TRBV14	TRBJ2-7	CASSLTVGNYEQYF
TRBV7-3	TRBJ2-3	CASSLTHLGTVGIHTQYF
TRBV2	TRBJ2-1	CASRDYNEQFF
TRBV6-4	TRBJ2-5	CASSDWAGTQYF
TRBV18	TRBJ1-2	CASSPPGVGYGYTF
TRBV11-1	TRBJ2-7	CASSPGLAVTYEQYF
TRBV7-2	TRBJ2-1	CASSLFPKGYNEQFF
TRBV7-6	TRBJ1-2	CASSGTASPGVYGYTF
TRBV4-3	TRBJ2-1	CASSQEGGGPYNEQFF
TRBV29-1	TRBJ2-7	CSATGDHYEQYF
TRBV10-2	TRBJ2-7	CASSGWARSYEQYF
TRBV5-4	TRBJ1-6	CASSHTTRHF
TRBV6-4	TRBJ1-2	CASSDGLRTSRGYTF
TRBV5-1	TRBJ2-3	CASSLATSGITDTQYF
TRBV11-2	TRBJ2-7	CASSLEPLRGYEQYF
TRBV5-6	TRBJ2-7	CASSPYRRVDYEQYF
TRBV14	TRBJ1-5	CASSQVRRGKADQPQHF
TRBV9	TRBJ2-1	CASSSSMNEQFF
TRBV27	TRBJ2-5	CASSLRQGQETQYF
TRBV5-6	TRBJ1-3	CASSPTGSGNTIYF
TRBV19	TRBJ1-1	CASSIRPPLQGGSFGNTEAFF
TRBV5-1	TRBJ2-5	CASSFTGGQETQYF
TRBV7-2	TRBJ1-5	CASSFDIQPQHF
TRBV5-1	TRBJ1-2	CASSREGALYGYTF
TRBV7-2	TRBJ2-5	CASSPRLAEETQYF
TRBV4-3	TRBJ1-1	CASSQDTRRNTEAFF
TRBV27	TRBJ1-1	CASRSGTLNTEAFF
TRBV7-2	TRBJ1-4	CASSLEGWGRQLFF
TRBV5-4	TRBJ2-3	CASPSRGSQADTQYF
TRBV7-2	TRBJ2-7	CASSLAGAQGPYEQYF